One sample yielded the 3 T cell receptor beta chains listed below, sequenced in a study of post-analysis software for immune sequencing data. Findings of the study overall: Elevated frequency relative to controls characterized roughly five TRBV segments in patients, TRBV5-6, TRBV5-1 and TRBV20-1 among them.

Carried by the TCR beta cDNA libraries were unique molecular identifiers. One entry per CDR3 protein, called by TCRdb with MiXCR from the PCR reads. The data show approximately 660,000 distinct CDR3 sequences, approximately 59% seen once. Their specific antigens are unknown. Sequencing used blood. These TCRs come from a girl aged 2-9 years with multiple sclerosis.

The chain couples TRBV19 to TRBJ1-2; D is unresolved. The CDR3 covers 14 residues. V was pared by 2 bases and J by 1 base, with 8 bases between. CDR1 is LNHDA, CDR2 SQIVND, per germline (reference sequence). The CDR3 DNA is TGTGCCAGTAGTATAACCGGCGATAACTATGGCTACACCTTC. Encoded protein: CASSITGDNYGYTF.

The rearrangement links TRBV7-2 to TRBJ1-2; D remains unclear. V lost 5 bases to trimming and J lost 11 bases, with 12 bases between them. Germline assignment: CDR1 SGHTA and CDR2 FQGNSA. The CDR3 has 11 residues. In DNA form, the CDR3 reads TGTGCCAGCAGCCCGGGAAGAAGTTACACCTTC. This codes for CASSPGRSYTF.

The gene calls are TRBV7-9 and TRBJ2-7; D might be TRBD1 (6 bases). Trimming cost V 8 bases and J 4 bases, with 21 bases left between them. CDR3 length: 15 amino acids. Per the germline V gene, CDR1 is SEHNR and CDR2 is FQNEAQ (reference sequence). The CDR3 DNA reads TGTGCCAGCTCAGCTTACTCGGGACAAAATTACGAGCAGTACTTC. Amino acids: CASSAYSGQNYEQYF.